These T cell receptor beta chains were read from a single sample in a study of cytomegalovirus exposure and HLA in healthy donors. The table came from immunoSEQ multiplex PCR; TCRdb's copy has only in-frame clones and leaves some out. Among fewer than 150,000 clones, approximately 80% were seen once, and the ten largest hold more than 8%. The sample consisted of PBMCs. These receptors came from a female donor in good health and CMV-seropositive. Each CDR3 is given with its conserved first and last residue. Clone size is not always given. Where it is, it says once, few, many or a class for expanded clones.

V gene,clone size,J gene,CDR3 protein
TRBV7-9,-,TRBJ2-7,CASSLGRGVPYEQYF
TRBV18,-,TRBJ2-1,CASSPQHAGYNEQFF
TRBV14,once,TRBJ2-7,CASSQDSLGQGRHEQYF
TRBV7-9,-,TRBJ2-5,CASSSNPGTVGETQYF
TRBV29-1,-,TRBJ1-2,CSERTVRDYGYTF
TRBV27,-,TRBJ1-5,CASSDRETQPQHF
TRBV5-1,-,TRBJ1-4,CASSSLTGHNEKLFF
TRBV4-1,-,TRBJ2-3,CASSQGAGVRTDTQYF
TRBV2,-,TRBJ1-2,CASSEPREYGYTF
TRBV4-1,-,TRBJ1-2,CASSQTSTVNYGYTF
TRBV10-3,-,TRBJ1-6,CAISDGRGPLHF
TRBV6-1,-,TRBJ2-3,CASSEVFFRGTSTDTQYF
TRBV7-8,-,TRBJ1-6,CASSLVGTAGPLHF
TRBV5-4,-,TRBJ2-3,CASSFSQTSTDTQYF
TRBV27,-,TRBJ2-1,CASRRLGNNEQFF
TRBV4-1,-,TRBJ1-4,CASSQDLDTAGGRGEEKLFF
TRBV5-1,once,TRBJ2-1,CASSTGQGANEQFF
TRBV28,-,TRBJ2-5,CASCTSGVRETQYF
TRBV11-3,once,TRBJ1-2,CASSSPRDKPNYGYTF
TRBV7-9,-,TRBJ1-1,CASSLSAGNTEAFF
TRBV11-2,-,-,CASSRTGYEQYF
TRBV4-2,-,TRBJ1-3,CASSHLSTSSGNTIYF
TRBV18,once,TRBJ1-1,CASSPREEAFF
TRBV19,-,TRBJ1-5,CASSIGQLQPQHF
TRBV30,-,TRBJ1-3,CAWSHSIGDTIYF
TRBV7-2,-,TRBJ2-7,CASSSTAGSYEQYF
TRBV7-2,-,TRBJ2-7,CASSLGGPANHEQYF
TRBV18,-,TRBJ1-1,CASSPQAGTEAFF
TRBV27,-,TRBJ2-2,CASSLFIPLTGGQDTGELFF
TRBV27,-,TRBJ2-2,CASKTGEGTGELFF
TRBV28,-,TRBJ1-3,CASSPPNTISGNTIYF
TRBV7-2,-,TRBJ1-1,CASSLFVNTEAFF
TRBV6-6,-,TRBJ2-7,CASSRSGAITYEQYF
TRBV5-1,-,TRBJ2-5,CASSLGDIQETQYF
TRBV6-5,-,TRBJ2-1,CASSARQGYEQFF
TRBV28,-,TRBJ2-5,CASSPRGAFKETQYF
TRBV7-2,-,TRBJ1-5,CASSSGTGGYSNQPQHF